The subject of this entry is one T cell receptor beta chain. Its target is not known. TCRdb fed the 5' RACE reads into MiXCR, producing one record per CDR3 protein. This sample has nearly 250,000 distinct CDR3 sequences; 5.5% to 8% occur once, and the top ten carry around 3.4%. The sample originates from a study of identical twins. Study-wide findings and caveats: The study based its conclusions on cross-sectional statistical analysis and did not follow the same donors. Researchers caution that invariant MAIT and iNKT cells could partly confound zero-insertion analyses.

Unmatched junction bases numbered 16, after V lost 4 bases and J lost 8 bases. This CDR3 has 17 residues. CDR1 SGHRS and CDR2 YFSETQ come from the germline V gene. The same sample was also studied in work on yellow fever vaccine responses in identical twins. That report adds: Twins' vaccine T cell responses reportedly seemed partly convergent and partly personalized.

Sequencing was carried out using memory (CD45RO+) T cells sorted from blood. This sequence originates from a woman aged 18-29 years in good health. V and J are TRBV5-1 and TRBJ2-1; 9 nucleotides agree with TRBD2. The CDR3 DNA reads TGCGCCAGCAGCATCACCCCAATTAGCGGGAGTATGGATGAGCAGTTCTTC. Translated: CASSITPISGSMDEQFF. The full variable domain, its missing parts supplied by reference TRBV5-1 and TRBJ2-1, is KAGVTQTPRYLIKTRGQQVTLSCSPISGHRSVSWYQQTPGQGLQFLFEYFSETQRNKGNFPGRFSGRQFSNSRSEMNVSTLELGDSALYLCASSITPISGSMDEQFFGPGTRLTVL.